This T cell receptor beta chain was recovered during a study of identical twins. Whole-study findings and limits: The presence of invariant MAIT and iNKT cells could partly confound analyses of zero-insertion sequences.

Between the trimmed V and J ends, which lost 0 bases and 1 base, there was a span of 11 bases. CDR1 KGHDR and CDR2 SFDVKD come from the germline V gene. The CDR3 is made up of 17 amino acids. This clonotype was seen ten or more times. No antigen is known for it. TCRdb re-derived calls from the 5' RACE reads in MiXCR, one entry per CDR3 protein. The table includes roughly 290,000 distinct CDR3 sequences, roughly 9% detected once. These same data were also listed under a study on yellow fever vaccine responses in identical twins.

The source of this sequence is a woman aged 18-29 years in good health. V gene TRBV24-1 combines with J gene TRBJ2-2, with D unresolved. The sample comprised CD8+ T cells sorted from blood. The DNA for the CDR3 is TGTGCCACCAGTGATTTGCCGAAGAATAGGAACACCGGGGAGCTGTTTTTT. It encodes CATSDLPKNRNTGELFF.